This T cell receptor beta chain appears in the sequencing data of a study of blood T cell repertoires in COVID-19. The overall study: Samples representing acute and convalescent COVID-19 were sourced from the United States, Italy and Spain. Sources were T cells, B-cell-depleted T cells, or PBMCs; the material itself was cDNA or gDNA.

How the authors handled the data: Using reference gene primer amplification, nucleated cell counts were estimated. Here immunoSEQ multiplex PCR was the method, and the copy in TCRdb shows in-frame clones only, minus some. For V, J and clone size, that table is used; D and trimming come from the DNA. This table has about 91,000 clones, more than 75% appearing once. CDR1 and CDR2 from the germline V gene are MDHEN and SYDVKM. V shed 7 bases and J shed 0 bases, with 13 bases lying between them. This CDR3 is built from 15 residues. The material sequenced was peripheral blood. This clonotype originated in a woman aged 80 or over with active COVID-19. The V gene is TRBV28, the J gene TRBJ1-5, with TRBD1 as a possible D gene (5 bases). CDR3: CASTFQGLSNQPQHF. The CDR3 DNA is TGTGCCAGCACCTTCCAGGGACTTAGCAATCAGCCCCAGCATTTT.